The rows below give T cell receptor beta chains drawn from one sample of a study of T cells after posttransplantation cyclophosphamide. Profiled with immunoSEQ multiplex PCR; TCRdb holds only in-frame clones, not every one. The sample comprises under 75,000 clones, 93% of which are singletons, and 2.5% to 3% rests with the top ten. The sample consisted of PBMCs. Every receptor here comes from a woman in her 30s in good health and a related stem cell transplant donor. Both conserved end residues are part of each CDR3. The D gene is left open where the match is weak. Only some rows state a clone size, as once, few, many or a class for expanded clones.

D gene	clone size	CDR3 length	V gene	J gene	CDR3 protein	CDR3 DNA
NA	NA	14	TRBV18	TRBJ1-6	CASSRDTDNSPLHF	TGTGCCAGCTCACGGGACACCGATAATTCACCCCTCCACTTT
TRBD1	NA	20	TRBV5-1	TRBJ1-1	CASSVTIPGQGFLSDTEAFF	TGCGCCAGCAGCGTTACAATTCCGGGACAGGGGTTCTTATCGGACACTGAAGCTTTCTTT
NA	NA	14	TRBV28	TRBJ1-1	CASPAPGARGEAFF	TGTGCCAGCCCCGCCCCAGGGGCGCGGGGTGAAGCTTTCTTT
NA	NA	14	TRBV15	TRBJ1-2	CATSRDAGSYGYTF	TGTGCCACCAGCAGAGACGCAGGGAGTTATGGCTACACCTTC
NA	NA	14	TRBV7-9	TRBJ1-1	CASSFEGVDAEAFF	TGTGCCAGCAGCTTCGAGGGGGTCGACGCTGAAGCTTTCTTT
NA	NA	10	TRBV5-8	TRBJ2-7	CASSTAEQYF	TGTGCCAGCAGTACAGCCGAGCAGTACTTC
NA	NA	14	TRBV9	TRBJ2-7	CASSVGGGVYEQYF	TGTGCCAGCAGCGTAGGAGGGGGGGTCTACGAGCAGTACTTC
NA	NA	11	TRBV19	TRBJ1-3	CARGAGNTIYF	TGTGCCAGGGGCGCCGGAAACACCATATATTTT
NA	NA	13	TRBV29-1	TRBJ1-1	CSVAEKSNTEAFF	TGCAGCGTCGCGGAGAAGTCGAACACTGAAGCTTTCTTT
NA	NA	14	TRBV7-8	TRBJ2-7	CASSLLVSDGEQYF	TGTGCCAGCAGCTTATTAGTGTCTGATGGCGAGCAGTACTTC
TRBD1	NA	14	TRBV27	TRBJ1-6	CASSLGTGNSPLHF	TGTGCCAGCAGTTTGGGGACAGGCAATTCACCCCTCCACTTT
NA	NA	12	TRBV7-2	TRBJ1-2	CASSQDSYGYTF	TGTGCCAGCAGCCAAGACAGCTATGGCTACACCTTC
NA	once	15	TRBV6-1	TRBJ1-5	CASSEIQGGNQPQHF	TGTGCCAGCAGTGAAATACAGGGAGGCAATCAGCCCCAGCATTTT
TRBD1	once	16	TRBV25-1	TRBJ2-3	CASSEFEARGLDTQYF	TGTGCCAGCAGTGAATTCGAGGCCAGGGGGCTAGATACGCAGTATTTT
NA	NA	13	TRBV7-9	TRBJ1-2	CASSLVAGRGYTF	TGTGCCAGCAGCTTAGTGGCAGGGCGAGGCTACACCTTC
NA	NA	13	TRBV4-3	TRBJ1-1	CASSQEVRTEAFF	TGCGCCAGCAGCCAAGAGGTTCGGACTGAAGCTTTCTTT
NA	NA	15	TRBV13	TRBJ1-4	CASSPRPEINEKLFF	TGTGCCAGCAGCCCAAGACCCGAGATTAATGAAAAACTGTTTTTT
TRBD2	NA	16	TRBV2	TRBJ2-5	CASRRASGGALETQYF	TGTGCCAGCAGGAGGGCTAGCGGGGGGGCGTTGGAGACCCAGTACTTC
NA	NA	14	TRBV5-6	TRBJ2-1	CASSLGTSYNEQFF	TGTGCCAGCAGCTTGGGAACCTCCTACAATGAGCAGTTCTTC
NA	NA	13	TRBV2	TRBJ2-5	CASTRPAQETQYF	TGTGCCAGCACTAGACCAGCCCAAGAGACCCAGTACTTC
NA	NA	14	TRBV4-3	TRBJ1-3	CASSPALGGNTIYF	TGCGCCAGCAGCCCCGCCCTGGGCGGAAACACCATATATTTT
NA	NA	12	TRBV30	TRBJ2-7	CAWSLGGYEQYF	TGTGCCTGGAGTTTAGGGGGTTACGAGCAGTACTTC
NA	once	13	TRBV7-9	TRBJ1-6	CASSPTNDSPLHF	TGTGCCAGCAGCCCAACTAACGATTCACCCCTCCACTTT
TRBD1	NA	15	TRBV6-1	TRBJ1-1	CASSDEFQGGTEAFF	TGTGCCAGCAGTGACGAGTTTCAGGGGGGTACTGAAGCTTTCTTT
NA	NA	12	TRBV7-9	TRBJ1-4	CASSSPGEKLFF	TGTGCCAGCAGCTCCCCCGGTGAAAAACTGTTTTTT
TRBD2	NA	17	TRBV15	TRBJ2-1	CATSRDRAGGGQYEQFF	TGTGCCACCAGCAGAGATAGGGCCGGGGGGGGCCAATATGAGCAGTTCTTC
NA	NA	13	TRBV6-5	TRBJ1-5	CASGRYSNQPQHF	TGTGCCAGCGGGCGCTATAGCAATCAGCCCCAGCATTTT
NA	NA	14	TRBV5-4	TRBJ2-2	CASSLERVTGELFF	TGTGCCAGCAGCTTGGAAAGGGTTACCGGGGAGCTGTTTTTT
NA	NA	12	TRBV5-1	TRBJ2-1	CASSLAWGEQFF	TGCGCCAGCAGCTTGGCCTGGGGGGAGCAGTTCTTC
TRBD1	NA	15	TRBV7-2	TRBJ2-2	CASSRTGGFSGELFF	TGTGCCAGCAGCCGGACAGGGGGCTTTTCCGGGGAGCTGTTTTTT
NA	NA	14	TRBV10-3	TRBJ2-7	CAITQTRGSYEQYF	TGTGCCATCACCCAAACTCGGGGATCCTACGAGCAGTACTTC
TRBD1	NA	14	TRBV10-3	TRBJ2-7	CAISAAGTDYEQYF	TGTGCCATCAGTGCAGCCGGGACAGACTACGAGCAGTACTTC
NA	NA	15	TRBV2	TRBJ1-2	CASSVMRVQLYGYTF	TGTGCCAGCAGTGTTATGAGGGTTCAGCTCTATGGCTACACCTTC
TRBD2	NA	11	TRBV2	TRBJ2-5	CASRRGETQYF	TGTGCCAGCAGGCGGGGGGAGACCCAGTACTTC
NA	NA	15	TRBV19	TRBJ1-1	CASSTSGPLNTEAFF	TGTGCCAGTAGTACCTCGGGACCCTTGAACACTGAAGCTTTCTTT
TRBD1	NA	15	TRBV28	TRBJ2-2	CASSSGQGNTGELFF	TGTGCCAGCAGCTCCGGACAGGGAAACACCGGGGAGCTGTTTTTT
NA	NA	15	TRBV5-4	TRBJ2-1	CASSLGSSSYNEQFF	TGTGCCAGCAGCTTGGGATCTAGCTCCTACAATGAGCAGTTCTTC
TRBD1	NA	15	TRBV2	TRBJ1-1	CASSVRQGQRGAAFF	TGTGCCAGCAGTGTCCGACAGGGACAGAGGGGGGCGGCTTTCTTT
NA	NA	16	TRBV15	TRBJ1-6	CATSRDVIRDNSPLHF	TGTGCCACCAGCAGAGACGTCATAAGGGATAATTCACCCCTCCACTTT
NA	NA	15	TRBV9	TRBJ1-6	CASSSGRRGRSPLHF	TGTGCCAGCAGCAGCGGGAGGAGAGGTCGGTCACCCCTCCACTTT
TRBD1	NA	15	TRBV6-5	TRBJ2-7	CATSSLTGGTYEQYF	TGTGCCACGAGTAGCCTTACAGGGGGCACGTACGAGCAGTACTTC
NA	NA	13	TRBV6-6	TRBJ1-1	CASSSQGDTEAFF	TGTGCCAGCAGCTCCCAGGGTGACACTGAAGCTTTCTTT